The 20 T cell receptor beta chains reported below all come from one sample, sequenced in a study of human T cells and chemical hapten exposure. Via MiXCR, TCRdb re-called the RACE reads, giving one row per CDR3 protein. The sample includes 300,000 to 450,000 distinct CDR3 sequences, about 4.8% of them seen just once. Time point defined: patch test 1, 2 weeks after DPC sensitization. Documented treatment: therapeutic diphenylcyclopropenone sensitization with weekly scalp DPC. Here the sequenced sample was whole blood, taken in connection with sensitization to the hapten diphenylcyclopropenone (DPC). The receptors were sampled from a woman aged 50 to 60 with alopecia areata. Some clones in this sample may be carry-over from other donors' samples.

In its sample, this clonotype was seen many times. Mismatch with germline at one junction end may stem from a read error. The chain has TRBV6-2 or TRBV6-3 and TRBJ1-2; D remains unclear. CDR1 is MNHEY, CDR2 SVGEGT, per germline. The CDR3 is made up of 12 amino acids. CDR3 amino acids: CATSQSNYGYTF. Written as DNA, the CDR3 is TGTGCCACCAGTCAGAGTAACTATGGCTACACCTTC.

This clonotype has a handful of counts. The chain joins TRBV27 to TRBJ2-1; D possibly uses TRBD1 or TRBD2 (6 bases each). The CDR3 runs 11 residues. Germline V CDR1 and CDR2: MNHEY, SMNVEV (reference sequence). The ends were cut back, 5 bases at V and 10 bases at J, with 9 bases in the middle. The CDR3, as DNA: TGTGCCAGCAGTAGGGGGGAGGAGCAGTTCTTC. Residues: CASSRGEEQFF.

A few counts support this clonotype. The CDR3 is CASSFYPLGLQETQYF. CDR3 sequence (DNA): TGTGCCAGCAGCTTTTACCCTCTGGGGCTCCAAGAGACCCAGTACTTC. This chain uses TRBV7-2 with TRBJ2-5; D is perhaps TRBD1 (5 bases). Germline assignment: CDR1 SGHTA and CDR2 FQGNSA. V lost 3 bases to trimming and J lost 1 base, with 15 bases between them. The CDR3 runs to 16 residues.

This clonotype has just a few counts. The chain combines TRBV29-1 with TRBJ2-7; possible D gene TRBD2, 6 bases. There are 16 residues in the CDR3. Looked up from germline, CDR1 is SQVTM and CDR2 is ANQGSEA. V lost 5 bases, J lost 0 bases, and 20 bases lay in between. CDR3 sequence: CSVISAAGSGSYEQYF. DNA for the CDR3: TGCAGCGTTATATCAGCCGCCGGGAGCGGCTCCTACGAGCAGTACTTC.

This clonotype was seen ten or more times. The V call is TRBV28, the J call TRBJ2-7; 8 bases fit TRBD2. With 5 bases clipped from V and 0 bases from J, the junction kept 3 bases outside the gene matches. Germline CDR1 is MDHEN and CDR2 is SYDVKM. This CDR3 is built from 14 residues. The CDR3 bases are TGTGCCAGCAGTACCGGGACTAGCTCCTACGAGCAGTACTTC. Protein sequence: CASSTGTSSYEQYF. The full variable domain, in which reference TRBV28 and TRBJ2-7 provide the parts outside the CDR3, is DVKVTQSSRYLVKRTGEKVFLECVQDMDHENMFWYRQDPGLGLRLIYFSYDVKMKEKGDIPEGYSVSREKKERFSLILESASTNQTSMYLCASSTGTSSYEQYFGPGTRLTVT.

This clonotype has at least ten counts. The chain links TRBV29-1 to TRBJ2-2, with a weak D call TRBD1 (6 bases). The CDR3 has 11 residues. V gave up 7 bases and J gave up 7 bases, with 10 bases separating them. Germline lookup yields CDR1 SQVTM and CDR2 ANQGSEA. CDR3 sequence: CSGQGHGELFF. In DNA form, the CDR3 reads TGCAGCGGGCAGGGGCACGGGGAGCTGTTTTTT.

This clonotype was counted at least ten times. The rearrangement joins TRBV29-1 to TRBJ1-1; D is undetermined. This CDR3 contains 14 residues. Germline assignment: CDR1 SQVTM and CDR2 ANQGSEA. The V end was cut by 1 base, the J end by 7 bases, with 16 bases between. This chain's CDR3 is CSVEGWGGVSEAFF. The DNA for the CDR3 is TGCAGCGTTGAAGGCTGGGGAGGAGTCAGTGAAGCTTTCTTT.

This clonotype has a count of ten or more. The gene calls are TRBV6-2 or TRBV6-3 and TRBJ1-2, with TRBD1 matching over 8 bases. From germline, CDR1 is MNHEY and CDR2 SVGEGT. The CDR3 is 16 residues long. The V and J ends lost 6 bases and 7 bases, in that order; junction bases with no gene match: 16. The CDR3 nucleotides read TGTGCCAGCAGCATCCTCTTTCAGGGGGCGGATCGTGGCTACACCTTC. Translating it yields CASSILFQGADRGYTF.

This clonotype was observed many times. The chain links TRBV2 to TRBJ2-7; tentative D call: TRBD1 (6 bases). The CDR3 has 15 residues. Germline values: CDR1 SNHLY, CDR2 FYNNEI. The V end lost 1 base, the J end lost 1 base, and 11 bases lay between the germline ends. CDR3 amino acids: CASSEVGRGSYEQYF. The DNA of the CDR3 is TGTGCCAGCAGTGAAGTGGGCAGGGGTTCCTACGAGCAGTACTTC. Looking up the rest from reference TRBV2 and TRBJ2-7 gives the full variable domain: EPEVTQTPSHQVTQMGQEVILRCVPISNHLYFYWYRQILGQKVEFLVSFYNNEISEKSEIFDDQFSVERPDGSNFTLKIRSTKLEDSAMYFCASSEVGRGSYEQYFGPGTRLTVT.

This clonotype was found many times. The V call is TRBV6-1, the J call TRBJ1-2; a possible D gene is TRBD1 (6 bases). Germline CDR1 reads MNHNS; CDR2 reads SASEGT. With 10 bases removed from V and 4 bases from J, the gap between germline ends came to 16 bases. CDR3 length: 13 amino acids. Here the CDR3 reads CATSRDISYGYTF. CDR3 in DNA: TGTGCCACCTCCCGGGACATCTCCTATGGCTACACCTTC.

This rearrangement joins TRBV6-6 to TRBJ2-1; 13 positions agree with TRBD2. Losses at the gene ends were 9 bases for V and 7 bases for J; bases not matched to a gene: 6. Germline V CDR1 and CDR2: MNHNY, SVGAGI (reference sequence). CDR3 length: 14 residues. For the CDR3, the DNA is TGTGCCAGTACGACGGGACTAGCGGGGAATGAGCAGTTCTTC. Translating gives CASTTGLAGNEQFF.

The J gene is TRBJ2-7, the V gene TRBV6-2 or TRBV6-3, with 9 bases matching TRBD2. Germline trimming cut 6 bases from V and 1 base from J; bases unmatched to any gene: 7. Germline-derived CDR1 and CDR2 are MNHEY and SVGEGT. The CDR3 totals 15 residues. The CDR3 region is CASRNSGSQSYEQYF. The CDR3 DNA sequence: TGTGCCAGCAGAAATAGCGGGAGCCAATCCTACGAGCAGTACTTC.

The rearrangement links TRBV3-1 to TRBJ1-2; D remains unclear. The CDR3 length is 11 residues. V shed 2 bases and J shed 9 bases, with 7 bases lying between them. Germline lookup yields CDR1 LGHDT and CDR2 YNNKEL (reference sequence). The CDR3 loop is CASSQYLSYTF. The CDR3 DNA reads as TGTGCCAGCAGCCAATATTTGAGCTACACCTTC. The whole variable domain, filled in from reference TRBV3-1 and TRBJ1-2, reads DTAVSQTPKYLVTQMGNDKSIKCEQNLGHDTMYWYKQDSKKFLKIMFSYNNKELIINETVPNRFSPKSPDKAHLNLHINSLELGDSAVYFCASSQYLSYTFGSGTRLTVV.

This clonotype was seen many times. This sequence joins TRBV7-2 and TRBJ1-1; D not certain. Trimming cost V 0 bases and J 6 bases, with 11 bases left between them. The CDR3 length is 14 residues. The germline gives CDR1 SGHTA, CDR2 FQGNSA. CDR3 residues: CASSLAYRGSEAFF. The CDR3 coding sequence is TGTGCCAGCAGCTTAGCTTACAGAGGCTCTGAAGCTTTCTTT.

This clonotype was counted ten times or more. The chain uses TRBV2 and TRBJ2-3; 10 bases agree with TRBD1. The CDR3 has 15 residues. Germline trimming cut 6 bases from V and 2 bases from J; bases unmatched to any gene: 5. Germline V gene sequence: CDR1 SNHLY, CDR2 FYNNEI. The DNA for the CDR3 is TGTGCCAGCAGCGGGGACAGGGGACCCACAGATACGCAGTATTTT. This sequence encodes CASSGDRGPTDTQYF.

This clonotype was detected ten times or more. V gene TRBV20-1 combines with J gene TRBJ2-7, with 12 bases identical to TRBD2. The CDR3 covers 14 residues. Germline CDR1 DFQATT, CDR2 SNEGSKA (reference sequence). Trimming at V came to 3 bases and at J to 7 bases, leaving 7 bases not matched to a gene. The CDR3 sequence is CSASQLAGGGEQYF. The CDR3 DNA is TGCAGTGCTAGTCAGCTAGCGGGAGGGGGAGAGCAGTACTTC.

This clonotype was recorded at least ten times. The CDR3 region is CASSYRRTEAFF. The CDR3 nucleotides read TGTGCCAGCAGCTACCGCCGAACTGAAGCTTTCTTT. The chain recombines TRBV5-6 with TRBJ1-1; D is unclear. Germline V gives CDR1 SGHDT, CDR2 YYEEEE. The CDR3 spans 12 residues. The V end lost 3 bases, the J end lost 5 bases, and 8 bases lay between the germline ends.

This clonotype was detected a few times. The CDR3 bases are TGTGCCAGCAGGCCCCTTATCAGGAACTATGGCTACACCTTC. Protein sequence: CASRPLIRNYGYTF. V is TRBV6-5 and J is TRBJ1-2; D is ambiguous. Germline V lookup: CDR1 MNHEY, CDR2 SVGAGI. V was shortened by 6 bases and J by 2 bases, with 13 bases between the two germline ends. The CDR3 has 14 amino acids.

This clonotype occurred many times. V gene TRBV27 combines with J gene TRBJ2-7, with D tentatively TRBD2 (5 bases). Looked up from germline, CDR1 is MNHEY and CDR2 is SMNVEV (reference sequence). The CDR3 length is 13 residues. The germline V and J ends were trimmed by 1 base and 7 bases, with 11 bases remaining between them. The DNA of the CDR3 is TGTGCCAGCAGTTTATTAGCGTTCAGGGAGCAGTACTTC. Protein: CASSLLAFREQYF.

This clonotype was detected many times. The chain combines TRBV30 with TRBJ1-1, with D unresolved. Germline values: CDR1 GTSNPN, CDR2 SVGIG (reference sequence). This CDR3 has 13 amino acids. V was shortened by 5 bases and J by 0 bases, with 10 bases between the two germline ends. CDR3 in amino acids: CAWALAMNTEAFF. For the CDR3, the DNA is TGTGCCTGGGCCCTGGCGATGAACACTGAAGCTTTCTTT.